This T cell receptor beta chain was captured in a study of T cells in Graves' hyperthyroidism and ophthalmopathy. Overall study results and limits: Most thyroid clonotypes with frequency above 0.001 were detected in blood.

CDR3 length: 13 amino acids. Per the germline V gene, CDR1 is SGHNT and CDR2 is YENEEA. V lost 1 base and J 3 bases, leaving 6 bases between the germline ends. Amplification of TCR beta CDR3 regions used RNA as the template. In the first-round RT-PCR of the TCR CDR3, the HTBI primer set was used. One entry per CDR3 protein, called by TCRdb with MiXCR from the multiplex PCR reads. Altogether approximately 700,000 distinct CDR3 sequences are present, 45% being singletons, with the ten largest covering less than 9.5%. This clonotype was counted many times. Antigen specificity is unknown. The clonotype comes from an adult man with Graves' disease, either hyperthyroidism or ophthalmopathy (not recorded which). This chain joins TRBV11-3 and TRBJ2-5; D is uncertain. Sequencing input: peripheral blood or thyroid tissue (not recorded which). CDR3 coding DNA: TGTGCCAGCAGCTTAGGCAGAGAAGAGACCCAGTACTTC. This gives the protein CASSLGREETQYF.